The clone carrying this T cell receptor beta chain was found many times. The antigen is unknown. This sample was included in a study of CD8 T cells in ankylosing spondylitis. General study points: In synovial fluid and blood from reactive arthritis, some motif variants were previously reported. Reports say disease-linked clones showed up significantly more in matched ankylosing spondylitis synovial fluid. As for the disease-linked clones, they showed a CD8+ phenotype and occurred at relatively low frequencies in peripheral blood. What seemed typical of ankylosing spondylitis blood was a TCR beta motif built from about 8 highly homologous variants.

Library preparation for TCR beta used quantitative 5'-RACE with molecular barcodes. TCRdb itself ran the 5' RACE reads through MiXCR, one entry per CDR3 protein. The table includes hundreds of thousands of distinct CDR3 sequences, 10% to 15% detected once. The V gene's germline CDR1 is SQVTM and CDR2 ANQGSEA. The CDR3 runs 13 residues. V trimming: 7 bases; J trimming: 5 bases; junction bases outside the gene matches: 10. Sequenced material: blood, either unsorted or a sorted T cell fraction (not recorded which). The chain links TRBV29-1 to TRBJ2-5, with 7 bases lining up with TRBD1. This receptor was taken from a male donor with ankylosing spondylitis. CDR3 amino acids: CSAEYQQGETQYF. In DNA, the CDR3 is TGCAGCGCCGAATATCAACAGGGGGAGACCCAGTACTTC.